What follows are 7 T cell receptor beta chains derived from one specimen sequenced in a study of cytomegalovirus exposure and HLA in healthy donors. In the PCR, 60 Vbeta and 13 Jbeta primers were used. Produced via immunoSEQ multiplex PCR; TCRdb's table is partial and in-frame only. The sample contains tens of thousands of clones, around 90% of which appear only once. Sample: PBMCs. The receptors originated from a woman between 35 and 50 years old in good health and CMV-seropositive.

This clone has just one count. The chain is built from TRBV6-5 and TRBJ1-1, with 8 nucleotides matching TRBD1. The V and J ends lost 9 bases and 1 base, in that order; junction bases with no gene match: 1. The germline CDR1 and CDR2 sequences are MNHEY and SVGAGI. This CDR3 is 12 amino acids long. CDR3: CASGQGNTEAFF. The CDR3 DNA follows: TGTGCCAGTGGACAGGGGAACACTGAAGCTTTCTTT.

The V gene is TRBV5-1, the J gene TRBJ2-5, with D possibly matching TRBD2 (5 bases). CDR3 length: 14 amino acids. Germline loops: CDR1 SGHRS, CDR2 YFSETQ. Deletions cut 0 bases from V and 2 bases from J, with 8 bases between. CDR3 region: CASSLGRLQETQYF. CDR3 nucleotide sequence: TGCGCCAGCAGCTTGGGGAGGCTTCAAGAGACCCAGTACTTC.

This clone was picked up a small number of times. V gene TRBV9 combines with J gene TRBJ2-1, with D tentatively TRBD1 (6 bases). Looked up from germline, CDR1 is SGDLS and CDR2 is YYNGEE. The CDR3 contains 15 residues. The V and J ends lost 4 bases and 4 bases respectively, with 15 bases between them. The chain's CDR3 is CASSPRQAVYNEQFF. The CDR3 DNA is TGTGCCAGCAGCCCCCGACAGGCGGTATACAATGAGCAGTTCTTC. The full variable domain, rest sourced from reference TRBV9 and TRBJ2-1, is DSGVTQTPKHLITATGQRVTLRCSPRSGDLSVYWYQQSLDQGLQFLIQYYNGEERAKGNILERFSAQQFPDLHSELNLSSLELGDSALYFCASSPRQAVYNEQFFGPGTRLTVL.

This clone was seen once. This chain joins TRBV5-5 and TRBJ2-2; no firm D call. The CDR3 loop spans 15 amino acids. CDR1 and CDR2 (germline): SGHKS, YYEKEE (reference sequence). The V end lost 5 bases, the J end lost 6 bases, and 17 bases lay between the germline ends. The CDR3 sequence is CASSYENWAPGELFF. The CDR3 bases are TGTGCCAGCAGTTACGAAAACTGGGCCCCCGGGGAGCTGTTTTTT.

V is TRBV7-9 and J is TRBJ1-2, with D possibly TRBD1 on 5 matching bases. This CDR3 spans 14 amino acids. Trimming left V 4 bases short and J 6 bases short, with 15 bases between. Germline V gives CDR1 SEHNR, CDR2 FQNEAQ (reference sequence). CDR3 sequence reads: CASSSQGALNGYTF. DNA for the CDR3: TGTGCCAGCAGCTCTCAGGGTGCTTTAAATGGCTACACCTTC. The entire variable domain, with the rest obtained from reference TRBV7-9 and TRBJ1-2, is as follows: DTGVSQNPRHKITKRGQNVTFRCDPISEHNRLYWYRQTLGQGPEFLTYFQNEAQLEKSRLLSDRFSAERPKGSFSTLEIQRTEQGDSAMYLCASSSQGALNGYTFGSGTRLTVV.

J is TRBJ2-5 and V is TRBV19; D perhaps matches TRBD2 (6 bases). Germline CDR1 LNHDA, CDR2 SQIVND (reference sequence). Trimming took off 4 bases at V and 3 bases at J, with 18 bases between the two ends. The CDR3 is 16 residues long. This CDR3 reads CASSNHPGGSKETQYF. The CDR3 bases are TGTGCCAGTAGTAATCATCCCGGGGGATCGAAAGAGACCCAGTACTTC.

The J gene is TRBJ2-5, the V gene TRBV6-5; D possibly corresponds to TRBD2 (5 bases). The CDR3 totals 13 residues. Germline V gene data show CDR1 as MNHEY and CDR2 as SVGAGI. The V end lost 4 bases, the J end lost 4 bases, and 10 bases lay between the germline ends. The CDR3 sequence is CASSWPGLETQYF. The CDR3 DNA sequence: TGTGCCAGCAGTTGGCCCGGACTAGAGACCCAGTACTTC.